These 32 T cell receptor beta chains were all obtained from the same sample, sequenced in a study of T cells expressing NK-cell markers. TCRdb re-analyzed the 5' RACE reads; it lists each CDR3 protein once, without DNA. The specimen's table records 150,000 to 160,000 distinct CDR3 sequences. Material: blood T cells: a sorted CD56 or NKG2C T cell subset, CD4+ or CD8+ T cells, or bulk PBMC T cells (not recorded which). The origin of the receptors is a woman between 50 and 59 years old in good health.

The chain is built from TRBV24-1 and TRBJ2-2. CDR1 is KGHDR, CDR2 SFDVKD, per germline. This CDR3 contains 18 residues. The CDR3 is CATSDFGVKHANTGELFF.

The chain couples TRBV10-1 to TRBJ2-4; TCRdb picks TRBD2, but there is no DNA to check that call. The germline gives CDR1 WNHNN, CDR2 SYGVQD (reference sequence). The CDR3 is made up of 14 amino acids. CDR3 sequence: CASSDSGAENIQYF.

The rearrangement links TRBV6-6 to TRBJ1-1; TCRdb's D gene call, TRBD1, goes unchecked for lack of DNA. CDR1 MNHNY and CDR2 SVGAGI come from the germline V gene (reference sequence). The CDR3 extends over 13 amino acids. The CDR3 region is CASSPSGTGEAFF.

This CDR3 is CASSGTGRPFTNEKLFF. The V and J genes are TRBV12-3 or TRBV12-4 and TRBJ1-4; checking the TCRdb D call of TRBD1 is not possible without DNA. This CDR3 has 17 amino acids.

The chain uses TRBV5-1 and TRBJ1-1; TCRdb indicates TRBD1, and absent DNA this call remains unverified. Per germline, CDR1 SGHRS and CDR2 YFSETQ. The CDR3 consists of 13 residues. CDR3 in amino acids: CASSSPDRGEAFF.

The rearrangement uses TRBV6-1 and TRBJ2-7; the TRBD2 assignment by TCRdb is unverifiable without DNA. Germline V gene sequence: CDR1 MNHNS, CDR2 SASEGT. The CDR3 runs 15 residues. The CDR3 loop is CASSEAPSGIYEQYF.

V usage is TRBV28 and J usage is TRBJ2-6; the TCRdb call, TRBD1, lacks DNA for checking. Germline V gene sequence: CDR1 MDHEN, CDR2 SYDVKM. The CDR3 sequence is 16 residues long. The chain's CDR3 is CASSLPGESGANVLTF. The complete variable domain, with remaining parts taken from reference TRBV28 and TRBJ2-6, reads DVKVTQSSRYLVKRTGEKVFLECVQDMDHENMFWYRQDPGLGLRLIYFSYDVKMKEKGDIPEGYSVSREKKERFSLILESASTNQTSMYLCASSLPGESGANVLTFGAGSRLTVL.

CDR3 sequence: CATSDSLALPEETQYF. The chain couples TRBV24-1 to TRBJ2-5; TCRdb designates TRBD2, a call that cannot be tested without DNA. This CDR3 has 16 residues. Germline assignment: CDR1 KGHDR and CDR2 SFDVKD.

V is TRBV12-3 or TRBV12-4 and J is TRBJ2-1. CDR3 length: 13 amino acids. The CDR3 here is CASSLALVTEQFF.

The gene calls are TRBV12-5 and TRBJ2-7; the TCRdb call, TRBD2, lacks DNA for checking. Per germline, CDR1 LGHNT and CDR2 FRNRAP. The length of the CDR3 is 16 residues. The CDR3 spells CASGLLRAGGYHEQYF.

The J gene is TRBJ2-7, the V gene TRBV29-1; TCRdb lists TRBD1, though no DNA is available to test this call. The CDR3 runs to 14 residues. Germline CDR1 and CDR2: SQVTM and ANQGSEA. CDR3 sequence: CSVLWREGPYEQYF.

The J gene is TRBJ2-2, the V gene TRBV9; as DNA is missing, the TRBD2 call by TCRdb cannot be tested. Germline CDR1 reads SGDLS; CDR2 reads YYNGEE. There are 15 residues in the CDR3. This chain's CDR3 is CASSVALAPTGELFF. The full variable domain, in which reference TRBV9 and TRBJ2-2 provide the parts outside the CDR3, is DSGVTQTPKHLITATGQRVTLRCSPRSGDLSVYWYQQSLDQGLQFLIQYYNGEERAKGNILERFSAQQFPDLHSELNLSSLELGDSALYFCASSVALAPTGELFFGEGSRLTVL.

The chain recombines TRBV12-3 or TRBV12-4 with TRBJ2-7; TCRdb's D gene call, TRBD2, goes unchecked for lack of DNA. CDR3 length: 16 amino acids. The CDR3 sequence: CASSLARSSGSYEQYF.

The chain employs TRBV5-1 and TRBJ2-7; TCRdb's D gene call, TRBD1, goes unchecked for lack of DNA. This CDR3 contains 13 residues. Germline assignment: CDR1 SGHRS and CDR2 YFSETQ. The CDR3 is CASSPTGFYEQYF.

The chain uses TRBV12-3 or TRBV12-4 and TRBJ2-1; TCRdb lists TRBD1, though no DNA is available to test this call. This CDR3 comprises 13 residues. CDR3 loop: CASTEGAQNEQFF.

V and J are TRBV12-3 or TRBV12-4 and TRBJ2-2; without DNA, the TCRdb call of TRBD2 cannot be checked. The CDR3 sequence is 15 residues long. The chain's CDR3 is CASSLFTRGTGELFF.

The rearrangement links TRBV10-2 to TRBJ2-3; the TCRdb D gene call, TRBD2, has no DNA to confirm it. The CDR3 runs 16 residues. CDR1 WSHSY and CDR2 SAAADI come from the germline V gene. This CDR3 reads CASSETWDFITDTQYF.

CDR3 protein: CASSDPQHTEAFF. This chain connects TRBV25-1 to TRBJ1-1. Per germline, CDR1 MGHDK and CDR2 SYGVNS. The CDR3 runs to 13 residues.

This rearrangement joins TRBV2 to TRBJ2-2; TCRdb gives TRBD2 as the D gene, but with no DNA this cannot be confirmed. CDR3 length: 12 amino acids. Germline assignment: CDR1 SNHLY and CDR2 FYNNEI. The CDR3 protein is CAARPGTGELFF.

The chain links TRBV24-1 to TRBJ2-3; the TCRdb D gene call, TRBD2, has no DNA to confirm it. This CDR3 comprises 16 residues. Germline-derived CDR1 and CDR2 are KGHDR and SFDVKD. The CDR3 loop is CATSDSGGPGAPPQYF.

CDR3 in amino acids: CASSYSTGDGYTF. The V call is TRBV6-5, the J call TRBJ1-2; TCRdb returns TRBD1, unconfirmable since there is no DNA. This CDR3 contains 13 residues. Looked up from germline, CDR1 is MNHEY and CDR2 is SVGAGI.

The chain combines TRBV27 with TRBJ2-7; TCRdb's D gene call, TRBD2, goes unchecked for lack of DNA. CDR3 length: 14 amino acids. Germline lookup yields CDR1 MNHEY and CDR2 SMNVEV (reference sequence). The CDR3 sequence is CASSILAGGYEQYF.

CDR3 protein: CASSQEGWGNEQFF. This chain joins TRBV4-1 and TRBJ2-1; the D call of TRBD1 rests on TCRdb alone, since no DNA is present to check it. There are 14 residues in the CDR3. Germline CDR1 MGHRA, CDR2 YSYEKL.

This chain joins TRBV6-1 and TRBJ2-5; TCRdb gives TRBD1 as the D gene, but with no DNA this cannot be confirmed. Per germline, CDR1 MNHNS and CDR2 SASEGT. The CDR3 is 15 residues long. The CDR3 is CASSDISRWEETQYF.

The chain carries TRBV20-1 and TRBJ2-1. The CDR3 totals 16 residues. CDR1 DFQATT and CDR2 SNEGSKA come from the germline V gene (reference sequence). The CDR3 loop reads CSARDRIAEDYNEQFF.

The CDR3 reads CASSSAYEQYF. V and J are TRBV27 and TRBJ2-7. CDR3 length equals 11 residues. In germline, CDR1 is MNHEY, CDR2 SMNVEV (reference sequence).

This chain connects TRBV7-9 to TRBJ2-2; TCRdb gives TRBD1 as the D gene, but with no DNA this cannot be confirmed. Per the germline V gene, CDR1 is SEHNR and CDR2 is FQNEAQ (reference sequence). The length of the CDR3 is 16 residues. This CDR3 reads CASSEKEQGIAGELFF.

The chain recombines TRBV6-2 or TRBV6-3 with TRBJ2-2; there is no DNA to check the TCRdb D call of TRBD1. The CDR3 spans 13 residues. The germline gives CDR1 MNHEY, CDR2 SVGEGT. CDR3 residues: CASSPLFSGELFF.

The chain recombines TRBV5-1 with TRBJ2-7. Per the germline V gene, CDR1 is SGHRS and CDR2 is YFSETQ. The CDR3 length is 13 residues. The CDR3 region is CASSLVGFYEQYF.

The chain couples TRBV4-1 to TRBJ2-1; the D call from TCRdb, TRBD2, cannot be confirmed without DNA. CDR3 length: 18 residues. From germline, CDR1 is MGHRA and CDR2 YSYEKL. The CDR3 is CASSQPPGVAGPYNEQFF.

The V gene is TRBV12-3 or TRBV12-4, the J gene TRBJ2-3; TCRdb's D gene call, TRBD2, goes unchecked for lack of DNA. This CDR3 is built from 14 residues. The CDR3 sequence is CASRRLAGADTQYF.

This chain uses TRBV24-1 with TRBJ2-3; the TRBD1 assignment by TCRdb is unverifiable without DNA. Germline loops: CDR1 KGHDR, CDR2 SFDVKD. The CDR3 runs 16 residues. The CDR3 here is CATSDFPRGSTDTQYF.